This T cell receptor (beta chain) stems from a study of blood T cell repertoires in COVID-19. As for the study in general: In each case, the material was cDNA or gDNA derived from T cells, B-cell-depleted T cells, or PBMCs.

Authors' data handling: Counts of nucleated cells, estimated from reference gene primer amplification, were obtained. Profiling relied on immunoSEQ multiplex PCR, and the TCRdb table lists in-frame clones only, not all of them. Clonal size and the V and J genes are those of that table, whereas D and trimming came from the DNA. Here the sample spans approximately 260,000 clones, about 88% being singletons. The CDR3 has 13 amino acids. Germline CDR1 MNHEY, CDR2 SMNVEV (reference sequence). Trimming removed 3 bases at V and 5 bases at J, with 8 bases between. The V gene is TRBV27, the J gene TRBJ2-1; D is unresolved. The receptor was isolated from a young man with active or convalescent COVID-19. The material sequenced was peripheral blood. CDR3 in DNA: TGTGCCAGCAGTTTTGGCCAGAACAATGAGCAGTTCTTC. It translates to CASSFGQNNEQFF.